The clone carrying this T cell receptor (beta chain) was observed many times. Its antigen remains unknown. This sample was included in a study of regulatory T cells in long-lasting Graves disease. Broader study findings: Relative to newly diagnosed Graves' patients, persistent ones had lower TCR diversity. Relative to new patients (around 1,000), persistent patients exhibited greater sharing of public clonotypes (around 2,500).

Arm-PCR with iRepertoire HTBI primers amplified the CDR3 regions for these TCR beta libraries. TCRdb redid the calling of the multiplex PCR reads with MiXCR, one entry per CDR3 protein. The profile shows roughly 420,000 distinct CDR3 sequences, 15% to 18% of them singletons. The sample's time point: newly diagnosed GD, antithyroid drugs for less than 3 months. The TCR library was prepared using RNA isolated from PBMCs. An endocrinology department in Xi'an, China, supplied the patients. Sample: peripheral blood mononuclear cells (PBMCs), taken at new diagnosis, from a patient treated with antithyroid drugs. The receptor comes from a female donor with Graves disease.

This CDR3 is CASKGQINTEAFF. The CDR3 region has the DNA TGTGCCAGCAAGGGACAGATTAACACTGAAGCTTTCTTT. This sequence joins TRBV2 and TRBJ1-1; 7 nucleotides match TRBD1. After removal of 7 bases from V and 2 bases from J, the junction contained 4 bases not matched to a gene. CDR3 length: 13 residues. Looked up from germline, CDR1 is SNHLY and CDR2 is FYNNEI.